The 4 T cell receptor beta chains below come from one sample, sequenced in a study of response to subunit inactivated influenza vaccine. Each CDR3 protein is one row after TCRdb ran MiXCR on the RT-PCR reads. This sample carries fewer than 750,000 distinct CDR3 sequences, about 14% of them seen once, and the ten largest clones take approximately 12%. This specimen was PBMCs from blood, taken approximately 13 days after vaccination. These receptors were collected from a man in his fifties who received an inactivated influenza vaccine.

The chain employs TRBV9 and TRBJ2-7; D is perhaps TRBD1 or TRBD2 (5 bases each). There are 15 residues in the CDR3. Germline V gene data show CDR1 as SGDLS and CDR2 as YYNGEE. V gave up 0 bases and J gave up 2 bases, with 12 bases separating them. Written as DNA, the CDR3 is TGTGCCAGCAGCGTAGCGGGGACCGAAACCTACGAGCAGTACTTC. Translated, it gives CASSVAGTETYEQYF.

This clonotype was seen at least ten times. The chain recombines TRBV18 with TRBJ2-3; either TRBD1 or TRBD2 may fit D (6 bases each). CDR1 is KGHSH and CDR2 is LQKENI in the germline V gene. CDR3 length: 16 residues. Trimming stripped 5 bases from V and 3 bases from J, with 18 bases between. The CDR3 loop is CASSSKVRGGTDTQYF. In DNA, the CDR3 is TGTGCCAGCTCATCCAAAGTCAGGGGAGGAACAGATACGCAGTATTTT. The full variable domain, its missing parts supplied by reference TRBV18 and TRBJ2-3, is NAGVMQNPRHLVRRRGQEARLRCSPMKGHSHVYWYRQLPEEGLKFMVYLQKENIIDESGMPKERFSAEFPKEGPSILRIQQVVRGDSAAYFCASSSKVRGGTDTQYFGPGTRLTVL.

The CDR3 nucleotides are TGTGCCAGCAGCTTTGACAGGAATTCACCCCTCCACTTT. It encodes CASSFDRNSPLHF. The chain couples TRBV7-9 to TRBJ1-6, with D possibly matching TRBD1 (6 bases). V was clipped by 3 bases and J by 7 bases, with 7 bases between them. The CDR3 has 13 amino acids. Germline V lookup: CDR1 SEHNR, CDR2 FQNEAQ (reference sequence).

The table lists this clonotype with a few counts. The J gene is TRBJ1-6, the V gene TRBV6-1, with D maybe TRBD1 (6 bases). The CDR3 has 14 residues. V was cut by 8 bases and J by 12 bases, with 20 bases left in between. Germline lookup yields CDR1 MNHNS and CDR2 SASEGT. The chain's CDR3 is CASSQQGREGPLHF. The CDR3 DNA follows: TGTGCCAGCTCTCAACAGGGACGGGAGGGACCCCTCCACTTT.